This T cell receptor beta chain was recorded in a study of blood T cell repertoires in COVID-19. For the study at large: From the United States, Italy and Spain came samples of acute and convalescent COVID-19.

The length of the CDR3 is 15 residues. Trimming cost V 0 bases and J 1 base, with 9 bases left between them. CDR1 is MNHEY, CDR2 SVGAGI, per germline. TCRdb keeps only in-frame clones here, not all; method: immunoSEQ multiplex PCR. The sample records about 92,000 clones, roughly nine tenths being singletons. The clonotype comes from a woman aged 55-69 years with COVID-19, enrolled during active disease. The specimen sequenced was peripheral blood. V and J are TRBV6-5 and TRBJ1-1, with D tentatively TRBD1 (6 bases). CDR3 sequence: CASSYSARGNTEAFF. CDR3 DNA sequence: TGTGCCAGCAGTTACTCGGCCAGGGGGAACACTGAAGCTTTCTTT.